The clone carrying this TCR beta chain is judged medium-sized (0.01 to 0.1%). CDR1 is MNHEY, CDR2 SVGEGT, per germline. Losses at the gene ends were 3 bases for V and 0 bases for J; bases not matched to a gene: 5. This CDR3 is built from 16 residues. These data originate in a study of blood T cell repertoires in COVID-19. Study-level background: COVID-19 samples from acute and convalescent phases originated in the United States, Italy and Spain. T cells, B-cell-depleted T cells, or PBMCs provided the cDNA or gDNA that served as material.

Authors' processing steps: Reference gene primer amplification gave estimated nucleated cell counts. Generated by immunoSEQ multiplex PCR, the TCRdb table keeps only in-frame clones and is missing some. The V and J calls and clone size come from that table; D and trimming were worked out from the DNA. The repertoire holds 15,000 to 18,000 clones, with approximately 78% as singletons. The chain links TRBV6-2 or TRBV6-3 to TRBJ2-4; 7 bases map to TRBD2. The sequencing input was peripheral blood. This receptor was obtained from a man at least 80 years old with active or convalescent COVID-19. CDR3 region: CASSYELAGAKNIQYF. CDR3 in DNA: TGTGCCAGCAGTTATGAGTTAGCGGGAGCCAAAAACATTCAGTACTTC.